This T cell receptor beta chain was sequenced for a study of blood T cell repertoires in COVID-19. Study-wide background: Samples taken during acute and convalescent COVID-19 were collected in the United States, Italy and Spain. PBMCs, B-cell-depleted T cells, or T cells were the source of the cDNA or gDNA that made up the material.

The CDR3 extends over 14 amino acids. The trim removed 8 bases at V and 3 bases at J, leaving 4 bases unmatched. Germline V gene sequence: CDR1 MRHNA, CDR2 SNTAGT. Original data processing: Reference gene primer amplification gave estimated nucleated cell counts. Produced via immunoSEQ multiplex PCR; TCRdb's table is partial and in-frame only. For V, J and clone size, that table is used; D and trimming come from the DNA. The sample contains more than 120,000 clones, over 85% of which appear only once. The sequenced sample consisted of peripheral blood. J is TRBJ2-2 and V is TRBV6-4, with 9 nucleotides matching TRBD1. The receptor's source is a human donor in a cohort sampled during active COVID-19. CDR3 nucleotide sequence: TGTGCCAGCCGGGACAGGGCTTACACCGGGGAGCTGTTTTTT. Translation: CASRDRAYTGELFF.